The entry below gives a single TCR beta chain sequence along with its context. Its cognate antigen is unknown. This record belongs to a study of monozygotic twins with inflammatory bowel disease. General study findings and limits: Concordance status among twins (concordant versus discordant) showed no link to repertoire similarity, possibly from limited power. Individual T cell subtypes were not distinguishable. IBD patients had lower TCRbeta diversity (inverse Simpson) than healthy co-twins.

No sorting of T cells preceded isolation of total RNA from whole blood. This CDR3 comprises 13 residues. Germline assignment: CDR1 SGHDT and CDR2 YYEEEE. One entry per CDR3 protein, without DNA, is what TCRdb gives after re-calling the 5' RACE reads. This sample's table has some 170,000 distinct CDR3 sequences. The sequencing sample was made of blood. The V call is TRBV5-6, the J call TRBJ1-4. The clonotype was recovered from a human donor with ulcerative colitis or Crohn's disease, or a healthy co-twin of an affected twin (not recorded which). CDR3 sequence reads: CASSLSGDEKLFF.